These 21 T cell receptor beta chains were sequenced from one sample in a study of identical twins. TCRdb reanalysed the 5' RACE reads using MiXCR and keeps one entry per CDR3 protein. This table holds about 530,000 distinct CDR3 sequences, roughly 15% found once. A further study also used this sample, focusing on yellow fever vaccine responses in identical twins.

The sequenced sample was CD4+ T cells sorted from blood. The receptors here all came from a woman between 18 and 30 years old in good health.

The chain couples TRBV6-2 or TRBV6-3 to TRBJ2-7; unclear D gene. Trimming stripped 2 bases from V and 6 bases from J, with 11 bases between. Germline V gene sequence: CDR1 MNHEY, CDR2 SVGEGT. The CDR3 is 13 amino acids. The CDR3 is CASSYRTLGEQYV. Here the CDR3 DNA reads TGTGCCAGCAGTTACAGAACCCTGGGCGAGCAGTACGTC.

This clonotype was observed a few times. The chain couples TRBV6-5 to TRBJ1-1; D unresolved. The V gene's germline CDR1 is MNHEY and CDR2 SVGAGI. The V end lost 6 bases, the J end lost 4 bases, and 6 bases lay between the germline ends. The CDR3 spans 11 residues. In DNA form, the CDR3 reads TGTGCCAGCAGCACGTTCACTGAAGCTTTCTTT. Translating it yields CASSTFTEAFF.

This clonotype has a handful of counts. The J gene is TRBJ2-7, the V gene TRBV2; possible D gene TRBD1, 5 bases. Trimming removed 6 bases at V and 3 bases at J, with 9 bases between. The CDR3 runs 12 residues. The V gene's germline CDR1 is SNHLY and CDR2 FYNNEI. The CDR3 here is CASSRVNYEQYF. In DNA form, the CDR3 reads TGTGCCAGCAGCAGGGTGAACTACGAGCAGTACTTC.

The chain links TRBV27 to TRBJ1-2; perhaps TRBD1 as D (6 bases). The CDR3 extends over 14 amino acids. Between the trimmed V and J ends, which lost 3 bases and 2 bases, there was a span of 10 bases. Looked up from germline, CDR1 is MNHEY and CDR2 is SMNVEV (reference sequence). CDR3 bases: TGTGCCAGCAGTTTCGGGGGCGGGAACTATGGCTACACCTTC. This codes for CASSFGGGNYGYTF.

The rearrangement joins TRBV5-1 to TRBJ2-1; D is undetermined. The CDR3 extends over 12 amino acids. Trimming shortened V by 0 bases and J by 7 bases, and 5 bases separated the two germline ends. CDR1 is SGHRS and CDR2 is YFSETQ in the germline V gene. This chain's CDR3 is CASSLDVNEQFF. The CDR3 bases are TGCGCCAGCAGCTTGGATGTGAATGAGCAGTTCTTC.

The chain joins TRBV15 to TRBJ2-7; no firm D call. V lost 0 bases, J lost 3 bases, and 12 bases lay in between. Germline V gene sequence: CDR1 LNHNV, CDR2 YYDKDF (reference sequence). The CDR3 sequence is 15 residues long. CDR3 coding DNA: TGTGCCACCAGCAGAGAAGTCCAACAGAACTACGAGCAGTACTTC. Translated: CATSREVQQNYEQYF.

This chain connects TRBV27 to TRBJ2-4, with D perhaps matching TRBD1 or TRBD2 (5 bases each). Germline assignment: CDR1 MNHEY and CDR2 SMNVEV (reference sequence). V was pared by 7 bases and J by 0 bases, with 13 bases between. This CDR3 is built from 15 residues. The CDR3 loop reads CASTGTGLAKNIQYF. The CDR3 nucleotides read TGTGCCAGCACCGGAACGGGGCTAGCCAAAAACATTCAGTACTTC.

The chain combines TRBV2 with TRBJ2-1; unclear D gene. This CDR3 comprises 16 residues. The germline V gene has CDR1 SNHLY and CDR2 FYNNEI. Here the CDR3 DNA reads TGTGCTAACCAGCTGATACGTGAACTGCCTCCCAATGAGCAGTTCTTC. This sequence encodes CANQLIRELPPNEQFF.

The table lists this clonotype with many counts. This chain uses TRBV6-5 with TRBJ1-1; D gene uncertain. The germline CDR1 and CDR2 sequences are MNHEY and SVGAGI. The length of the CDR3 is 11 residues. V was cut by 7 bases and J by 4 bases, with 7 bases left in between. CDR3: CASTRGTEAFF. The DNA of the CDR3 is TGTGCCAGCACCAGAGGCACTGAAGCTTTCTTT.

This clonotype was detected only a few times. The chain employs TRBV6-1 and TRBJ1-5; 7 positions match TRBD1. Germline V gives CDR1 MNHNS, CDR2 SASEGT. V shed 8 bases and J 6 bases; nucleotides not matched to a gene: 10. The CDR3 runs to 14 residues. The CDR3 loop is CASGPGQSSQPQHF. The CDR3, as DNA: TGTGCCAGCGGGCCGGGACAGTCTAGTCAGCCCCAGCATTTT.

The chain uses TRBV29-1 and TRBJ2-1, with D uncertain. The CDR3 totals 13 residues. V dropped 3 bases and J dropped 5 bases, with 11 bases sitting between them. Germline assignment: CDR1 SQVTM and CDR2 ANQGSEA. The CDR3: CSVDPTLHNEQFF. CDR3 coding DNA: TGCAGCGTTGATCCCACACTACACAATGAGCAGTTCTTC.

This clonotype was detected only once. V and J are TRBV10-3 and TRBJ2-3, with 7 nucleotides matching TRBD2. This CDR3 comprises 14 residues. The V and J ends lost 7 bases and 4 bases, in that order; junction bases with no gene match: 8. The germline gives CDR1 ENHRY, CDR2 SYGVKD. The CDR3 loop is CAITPSGMSDTQYF. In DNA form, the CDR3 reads TGTGCCATCACGCCCAGCGGGATGTCAGATACGCAGTATTTT.

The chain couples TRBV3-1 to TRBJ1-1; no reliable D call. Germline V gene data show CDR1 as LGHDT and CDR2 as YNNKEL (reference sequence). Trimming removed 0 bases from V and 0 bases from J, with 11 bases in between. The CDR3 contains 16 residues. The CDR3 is CASSQETRVLNTEAFF. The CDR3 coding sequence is TGTGCCAGCAGCCAAGAAACCAGAGTTTTGAACACTGAAGCTTTCTTT. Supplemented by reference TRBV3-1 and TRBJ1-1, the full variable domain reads DTAVSQTPKYLVTQMGNDKSIKCEQNLGHDTMYWYKQDSKKFLKIMFSYNNKELIINETVPNRFSPKSPDKAHLNLHINSLELGDSAVYFCASSQETRVLNTEAFFGQGTRLTVV.

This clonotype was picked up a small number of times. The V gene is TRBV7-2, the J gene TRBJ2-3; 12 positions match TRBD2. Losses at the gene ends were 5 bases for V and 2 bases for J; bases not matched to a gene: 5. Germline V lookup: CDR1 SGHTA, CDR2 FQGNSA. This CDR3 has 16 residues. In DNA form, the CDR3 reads TGTGCCAGCAGCCCCCCTAGCGGGAGGGCCACAGATACGCAGTATTTT. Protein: CASSPPSGRATDTQYF.

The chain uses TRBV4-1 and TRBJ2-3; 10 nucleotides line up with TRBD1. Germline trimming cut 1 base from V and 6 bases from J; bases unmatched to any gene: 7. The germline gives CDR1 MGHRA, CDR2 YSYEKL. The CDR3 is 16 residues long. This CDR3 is CASSQGDRGHIDTQYF. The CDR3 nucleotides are TGCGCCAGCAGCCAAGGAGACAGGGGGCATATTGATACGCAGTATTTT.

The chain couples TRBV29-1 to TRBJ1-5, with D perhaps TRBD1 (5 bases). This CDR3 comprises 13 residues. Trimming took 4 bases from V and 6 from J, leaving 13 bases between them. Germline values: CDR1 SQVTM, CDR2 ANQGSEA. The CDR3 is CSVGGGSGQPQHF. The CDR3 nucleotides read TGCAGCGTTGGGGGGGGTAGTGGTCAGCCCCAGCATTTT.

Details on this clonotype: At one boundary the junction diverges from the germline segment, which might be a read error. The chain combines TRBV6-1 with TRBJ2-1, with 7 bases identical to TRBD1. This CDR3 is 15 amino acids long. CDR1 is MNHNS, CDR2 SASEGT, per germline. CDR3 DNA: TGTGCCAGCAGAGAAGACAGGGTAGGGTCTCAGGGGCAGTTCTTC. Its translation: CASREDRVGSQGQFF.

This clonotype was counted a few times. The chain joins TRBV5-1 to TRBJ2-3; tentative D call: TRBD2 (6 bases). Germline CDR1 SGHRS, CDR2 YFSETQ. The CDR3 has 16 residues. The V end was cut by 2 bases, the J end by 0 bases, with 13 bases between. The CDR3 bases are TGCGCCAGCAGCTTTCCCCAGGAGGGGAGCACAGATACGCAGTATTTT. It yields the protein CASSFPQEGSTDTQYF.

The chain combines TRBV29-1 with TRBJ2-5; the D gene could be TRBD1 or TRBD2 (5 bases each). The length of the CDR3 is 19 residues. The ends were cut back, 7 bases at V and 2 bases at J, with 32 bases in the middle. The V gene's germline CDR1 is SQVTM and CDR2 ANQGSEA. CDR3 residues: CSARLRAGKFTEEQETQYF. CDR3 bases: TGCAGCGCCAGACTTAGGGCAGGGAAATTCACGGAGGAACAAGAGACCCAGTACTTC.

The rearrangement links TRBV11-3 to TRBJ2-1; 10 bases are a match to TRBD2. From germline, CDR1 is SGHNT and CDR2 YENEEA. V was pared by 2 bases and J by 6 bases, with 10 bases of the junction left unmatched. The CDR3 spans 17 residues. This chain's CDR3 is CASSLWSSGSGGNEQFF. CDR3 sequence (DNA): TGTGCCAGCAGCTTATGGTCTAGCGGGAGCGGGGGCAATGAGCAGTTCTTC.

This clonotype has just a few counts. CDR3 amino acids: CASSLAGTSGSTEQFF. DNA for the CDR3: TGCGCCAGCAGCTTGGCCGGGACTAGCGGGAGTACTGAGCAGTTCTTC. The genes are TRBV5-1 and TRBJ2-1, with 14 bases identical to TRBD2. With 0 bases clipped from V and 9 bases from J, the junction kept 5 bases outside the gene matches. CDR3 size: 16 residues. The V gene's germline CDR1 is SGHRS and CDR2 YFSETQ.